Below, one T cell receptor (beta chain) is given with its context. The antigen remains undetermined. Each CDR3 protein gets one entry after TCRdb re-called the reads with MiXCR. The sample lists around 530,000 distinct CDR3 sequences; 15% to 20% were seen once. This CDR3 region has 14 residues. The germline V and J ends were trimmed by 3 bases and 2 bases, with 11 bases remaining between them. The V gene's germline CDR1 is SNHLY and CDR2 FYNNEI. The data stem from a study of T cell repertoires in cytomegalovirus infection. In the study overall: CMV infection and matching HLA type were both indicated by public TCR beta signatures. Findings and limits, study-wide: Carriage of CMV together with the relevant HLA was identifiable through cumulative public TCR beta family frequency. The response measured ex vivo was dominated by TCR beta clonotypes (HLA-C-restricted and CMV-specific).

The TCR comes from a human donor in good health (CMV status not recorded). Some clones in this sample may be carry-over from other donors' samples. The specimen was CD8+ T cells from PBMCs. This chain uses TRBV2 with TRBJ2-7, with D perhaps matching TRBD1 (5 bases). CDR3 loop: CASSDKGNTYEQYF. CDR3 bases: TGTGCCAGCAGTGATAAGGGGAACACCTACGAGCAGTACTTC.